This record concerns one T cell receptor beta chain sequence. Antigen: not known. The junction differs from germline at one of its ends, possibly a read error. Over several immunoSEQ plates, each subset's genomic DNA was distributed in even portions. Repertoires were generated with immunoSEQ multiplex PCR, while TCRdb's copy carries only in-frame clones and drops some. Here the sample spans roughly 640,000 clones, under 80% being singletons. This sample was taken from a study of shared clonotypes between healthy human individuals. Study-wide background: A donor's plate count was three for CD4 naive and three for CD4 memory; CD8 naive had two and CD8 memory one. Whole-study findings and limits: What limited the represented genetic and exposure-history diversity was the small number of donors.

Study donors comprised healthy, HIV-negative adults devoid of recent acute infection or vaccination. The CDR3 runs to 14 residues. Germline V lookup: CDR1 SGHRS, CDR2 YFSETQ. This sequence originates from a woman aged 30 to 39 in good health. The chain links TRBV5-1 to TRBJ1-2, with D possibly TRBD1 on 5 matching bases. Sequenced: memory CD4+ T cells sorted from blood. Subset reported: CD45RA-negative fraction. DNA for the CDR3: TGTGCCAGCAGCTTGGGTTTGGACATCTATGGCTACACCTTC. The encoded protein is CASSLGLDIYGYTF.